This T cell receptor (beta chain) derives from a study of blood T cell repertoires in COVID-19. Study-level information: Spain, Italy and the United States supplied samples that represented acute and convalescent COVID-19.

How the authors handled the data: By means of reference gene primer amplification, nucleated cell counts were estimated. Clones were read by immunoSEQ multiplex PCR, and TCRdb kept only the in-frame ones, dropping some. The V and J calls and clone size are taken from that table; D and trimming were inferred from the DNA. This sample has about 81,000 clones, with roughly 75% found just once. The length of the CDR3 is 15 residues. Deletions cut 4 bases from V and 3 bases from J, with 16 bases between. CDR1 is MNHEY, CDR2 SVGAGI, per germline. This sequence was found in a woman between 45 and 60 years old with acute or convalescent COVID-19. Input material: peripheral blood. This chain joins TRBV6-5 and TRBJ2-7; a weak D match, TRBD1 (6 bases). The CDR3 DNA reads as TGTGCCAGCAGTTTGCAGACAGGTAGGAGCTACGAGCAGTACTTC. Its protein product is CASSLQTGRSYEQYF.